This T cell receptor (beta chain) was captured by sequencing in a study of blood T cell repertoires in COVID-19. Across the study: The origin of the acute and convalescent COVID-19 samples was the United States, Italy and Spain.

CDR3 size: 15 residues. In germline, CDR1 is LNHDA, CDR2 SQIVND (reference sequence). The trim removed 0 bases at V and 7 bases at J, leaving 5 bases unmatched. This table comes from immunoSEQ multiplex PCR, and its TCRdb copy is limited to in-frame clones, with some not included. Of some 290,000 clones in the sample, about nine tenths are singletons; the top ten hold approximately 10%. The sequenced material came from peripheral blood. The receptor's source is a young woman with COVID-19, enrolled during active disease. V usage is TRBV19 and J usage is TRBJ1-5; 8 bases match TRBD1. The chain's CDR3 is CASSIDGDRRQPQHF. The DNA for the CDR3 is TGTGCCAGTAGTATAGATGGGGACAGGCGCCAGCCCCAGCATTTT.